The source of this TCR beta chain is a study of CD8+CD57+ T cells in acquired aplastic anemia. Study-level information: DNA recovered from sorted CD4+ and CD8+ cells had a mean of approximately 3.4 ug. Healthy donor CD4+ cell samples had a mean of roughly 9.8 million reads. Study-wide results and caveats: CD8+ Simpson's diversity showed no significant patient-control difference. Patients and controls shared some 30 CD8+ CDR3 sequences.

The table lists this clonotype with many counts. Its target is not known. The template used for profiling TCR beta VDJ and CDR3 was genomic DNA. TCRdb used MiXCR to reprocess the reads, holding one entry per CDR3 protein. Of about 210,000 distinct CDR3 sequences listed, approximately 57% are singletons. V dropped 1 base and J dropped 6 bases, with 6 bases sitting between them. CDR3 length: 13 residues. Germline CDR1 reads SGHDN; CDR2 reads FVKESK. The clonotype comes from a human donor in good health. The sequencing input was sorted CD4+, CD8+, or CD8+CD57+ T cells (not recorded which) from PBMCs. This chain joins TRBV14 and TRBJ2-2; D ambiguous. CDR3 protein: CASSQGGSGELFF. DNA of the CDR3: TGTGCCAGCAGCCAAGGGGGATCCGGGGAGCTGTTTTTT.